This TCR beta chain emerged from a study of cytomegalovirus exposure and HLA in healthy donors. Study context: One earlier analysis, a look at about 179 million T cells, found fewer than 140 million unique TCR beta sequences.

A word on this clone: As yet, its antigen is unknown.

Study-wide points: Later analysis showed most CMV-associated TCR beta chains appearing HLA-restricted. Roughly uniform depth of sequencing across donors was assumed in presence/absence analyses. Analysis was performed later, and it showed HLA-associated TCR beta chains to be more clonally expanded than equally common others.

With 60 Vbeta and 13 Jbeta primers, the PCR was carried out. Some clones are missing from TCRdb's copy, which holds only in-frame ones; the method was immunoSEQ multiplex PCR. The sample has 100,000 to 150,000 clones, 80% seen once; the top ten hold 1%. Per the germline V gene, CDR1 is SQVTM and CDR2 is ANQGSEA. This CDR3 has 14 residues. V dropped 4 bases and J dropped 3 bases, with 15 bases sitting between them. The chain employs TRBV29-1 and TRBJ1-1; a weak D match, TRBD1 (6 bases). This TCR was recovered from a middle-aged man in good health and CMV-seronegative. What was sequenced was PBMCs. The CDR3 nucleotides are TGCAGCGTTGCCAGGGGACGCGTGGACACTGAAGCTTTCTTT. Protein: CSVARGRVDTEAFF.